A single sample is the source of the 7 T cell receptor beta chains below, sequenced in a study of shared clonotypes between healthy human individuals. This table comes from immunoSEQ multiplex PCR, and its TCRdb copy is limited to in-frame clones, with some not included. This sample yields 150,000 to 200,000 clones, of which over 50% are seen a single time; less than 11% belongs to the top ten. The sample was memory CD4+ T cells sorted from blood. Subset defined: CD45RA-negative fraction. The receptors stem from a man aged 30 to 45 in good health.

This clone was seen a few times. CDR3 nucleotides: TGTGCCAGCAGCTCCGGGACAGGGATAGCCGGGGAGCTGTTTTTT. It encodes CASSSGTGIAGELFF. The chain joins TRBV7-9 to TRBJ2-2; the match to TRBD1 covers 9 bases. There are 15 residues in the CDR3. Trimming took 4 bases from V and 6 from J; bases not matched to a gene: 6. Germline V gene data show CDR1 as SEHNR and CDR2 as FQNEAQ (reference sequence).

The chain joins TRBV5-1 to TRBJ2-5, with 9 bases identical to TRBD1. CDR3 length: 14 residues. The V gene's germline CDR1 is SGHRS and CDR2 YFSETQ. V was clipped by 3 bases and J by 5 bases; unmatched bases: 5. The CDR3 DNA reads TGCGCCAGCAGCTACAGGGGGCGAGAGGAGACCCAGTACTTC. Encoded protein: CASSYRGREETQYF.

V gene TRBV27 combines with J gene TRBJ1-2; D may be TRBD1 (5 bases). The V gene lost 6 bases and the J gene lost 8 bases, with 16 bases spanning the gap. Germline V gene sequence: CDR1 MNHEY, CDR2 SMNVEV (reference sequence). The CDR3 runs 13 residues. CDR3 region: CASSRDSSRGYTF. The CDR3 nucleotides are TGTGCCAGCAGCAGAGACAGCTCCCGGGGCTACACCTTC.

The chain employs TRBV11-2 and TRBJ2-1, with D possibly being TRBD1 or TRBD2 (5 bases each). Trimming stripped 5 bases from V and 9 bases from J, with 20 bases between. The germline V gene encodes CDR1 SGHAT and CDR2 FQNNGV. This CDR3 spans 15 amino acids. CDR3 in amino acids: CASSKGAGLGLEQFF. In nucleotides, the CDR3 is TGTGCCAGCAGCAAAGGGGCGGGTCTAGGCCTTGAGCAGTTCTTC.

This clone was seen a handful of times. V usage is TRBV5-1 and J usage is TRBJ2-2, with 8 bases lining up with TRBD1. The CDR3 runs to 17 residues. Germline lookup yields CDR1 SGHRS and CDR2 YFSETQ. V was pared by 5 bases and J by 5 bases, with 14 bases of the junction left unmatched. CDR3 in DNA: TGCGCCAGCAGTATCCTGGGGACAGGCGGTGGGACCGGGGAGCTGTTTTTT. The encoded protein is CASSILGTGGGTGELFF.

V usage is TRBV5-1 and J usage is TRBJ2-2, with D possibly being TRBD2 (6 bases). Germline CDR1 SGHRS, CDR2 YFSETQ. V lost 2 bases to trimming and J lost 4 bases, with 15 bases between them. The CDR3 spans 16 residues. CDR3 sequence (DNA): TGCGCCAGCAGCTTTTTGGGAGGTCGGGGCACCGGGGAGCTGTTTTTT. Translation gives CASSFLGGRGTGELFF.

The chain is built from TRBV6-1 and TRBJ1-1; D not certain. Trimming took off 6 bases at V and 2 bases at J, with 13 bases between the two ends. CDR1 and CDR2 from the germline V gene are MNHNS and SASEGT. The CDR3 covers 14 residues. The chain's CDR3 is CASRVELANTEAFF. CDR3 DNA sequence: TGTGCCAGCAGGGTGGAGCTCGCCAACACTGAAGCTTTCTTT.